In this sample, the clone carrying this TCR beta chain turned up a few times. Its antigen is unidentified. The sample comes from a study of T cell responses to AZD1222 COVID-19 vaccine. Study outcomes and limitations: Repertoires were obtained only post-peak T cell response. Among the donors, most were white British and more were female, and clonal diversity was possibly underestimated.

CDR1 is MNHNY and CDR2 is SVGAGI in the germline V gene (reference sequence). The CDR3 is 13 residues long. After removal of 6 bases from V and 7 bases from J, the junction contained 4 bases not matched to a gene. Libraries were prepared by immunoSEQ multiplex PCR; TCRdb keeps only in-frame clonotypes and omits some of them. This sample has around 150,000 clones; about 95% occur once, and the top ten carry over 0.95%. Source: peripheral blood, taken on day 0 of AZD1222 vaccination. The clonotype was recovered from an adult in good health. V usage is TRBV6-6 and J usage is TRBJ1-4, with TRBD1 matching over 8 bases. CDR3 region: CASRGQGAEKLFF. CDR3 DNA: TGTGCCAGCAGAGGTCAGGGGGCTGAAAAACTGTTTTTT.